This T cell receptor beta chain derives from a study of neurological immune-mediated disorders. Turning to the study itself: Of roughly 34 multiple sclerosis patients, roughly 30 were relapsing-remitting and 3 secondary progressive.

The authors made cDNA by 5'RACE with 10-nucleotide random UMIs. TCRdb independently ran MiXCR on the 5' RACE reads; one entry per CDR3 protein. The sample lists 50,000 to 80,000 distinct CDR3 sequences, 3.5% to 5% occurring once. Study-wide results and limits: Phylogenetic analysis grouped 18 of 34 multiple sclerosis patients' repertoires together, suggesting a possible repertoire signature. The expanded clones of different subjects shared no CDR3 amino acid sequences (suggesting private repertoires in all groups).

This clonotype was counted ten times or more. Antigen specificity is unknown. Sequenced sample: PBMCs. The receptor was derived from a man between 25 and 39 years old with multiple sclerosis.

The CDR3 DNA sequence: TGTGCCAGCAGGGCGACGGGTAACTACGAGCAGTACTTC. It is translated as CASRATGNYEQYF. This chain joins TRBV25-1 and TRBJ2-7; D not certain. V lost 6 bases and J 3 bases, leaving 12 bases between the germline ends. Germline CDR1 reads MGHDK; CDR2 reads SYGVNS. CDR3 length: 13 residues.